What follows is one T cell receptor (beta chain) and its context. The sample belongs to a study of shared clonotypes between healthy human individuals. Profiled with immunoSEQ multiplex PCR; TCRdb holds only in-frame clones, not every one. The sample lists millions of clones, approximately 90% occurring once. The CDR3 loop spans 15 amino acids. Losses at the gene ends were 8 bases for V and 4 bases for J; bases not matched to a gene: 6. Germline V lookup: CDR1 SGHTA, CDR2 FQGNSA. Sequenced: naive CD4+ T cells sorted from blood. Subset here: CD45RA+ positively selected. The V gene is TRBV7-2, the J gene TRBJ2-3, with 13 bases matching TRBD2. This sequence originates from a man younger than 30 in good health. CDR3 protein: CASLLGLAGADTQYF. CDR3 DNA sequence: TGTGCCAGCCTCCTAGGACTAGCGGGAGCAGATACGCAGTATTTT. Supplemented by reference TRBV7-2 and TRBJ2-3, the full variable domain reads GAGVSQSPSNKVTEKGKDVELRCDPISGHTALYWYRQSLGQGLEFLIYFQGNSAPDKSGLPSDRFSAERTGGSVSTLTIQRTQQEDSAVYLCASLLGLAGADTQYFGPGTRLTVL.